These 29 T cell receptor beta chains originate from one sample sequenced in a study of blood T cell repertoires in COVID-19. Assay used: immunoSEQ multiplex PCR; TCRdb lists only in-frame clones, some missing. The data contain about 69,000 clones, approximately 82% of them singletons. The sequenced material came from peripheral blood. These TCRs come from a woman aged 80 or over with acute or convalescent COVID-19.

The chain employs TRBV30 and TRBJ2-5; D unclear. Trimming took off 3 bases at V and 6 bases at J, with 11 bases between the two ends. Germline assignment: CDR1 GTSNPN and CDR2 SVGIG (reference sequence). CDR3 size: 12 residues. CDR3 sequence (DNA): TGTGCCTGGAGCCCAGGTGGAAAGACCCAGTACTTC. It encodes CAWSPGGKTQYF.

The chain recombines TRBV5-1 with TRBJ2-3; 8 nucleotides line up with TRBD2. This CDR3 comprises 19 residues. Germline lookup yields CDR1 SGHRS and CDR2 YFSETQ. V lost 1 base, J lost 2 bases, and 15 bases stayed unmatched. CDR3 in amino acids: CASSLLGRGSGGYTDTQYF. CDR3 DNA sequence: TGCGCCAGCAGCTTGTTGGGTCGTGGCAGCGGGGGATACACAGATACGCAGTATTTT.

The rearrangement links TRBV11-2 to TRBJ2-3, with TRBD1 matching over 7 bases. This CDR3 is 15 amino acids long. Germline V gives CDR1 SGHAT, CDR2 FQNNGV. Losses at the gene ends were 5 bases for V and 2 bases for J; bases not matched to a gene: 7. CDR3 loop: CASSREGQATDTQYF. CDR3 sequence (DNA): TGTGCCAGCAGCCGAGAAGGACAGGCCACAGATACGCAGTATTTT.

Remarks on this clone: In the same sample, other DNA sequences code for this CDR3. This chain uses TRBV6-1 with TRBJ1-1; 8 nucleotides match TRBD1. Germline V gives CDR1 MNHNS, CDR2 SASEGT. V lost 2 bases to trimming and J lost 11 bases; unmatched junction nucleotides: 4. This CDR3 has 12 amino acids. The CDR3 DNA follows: TGTGCCAGCAGTGAACAGGGGGCTCGCGCTTTCTTT. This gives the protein CASSEQGARAFF.

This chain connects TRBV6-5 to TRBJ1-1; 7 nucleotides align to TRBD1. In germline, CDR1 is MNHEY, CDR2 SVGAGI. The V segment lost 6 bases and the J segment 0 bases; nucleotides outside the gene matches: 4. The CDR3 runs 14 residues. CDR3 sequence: CASRLQGLNTEAFF. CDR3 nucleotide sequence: TGTGCCAGCAGATTACAGGGGCTGAACACTGAAGCTTTCTTT.

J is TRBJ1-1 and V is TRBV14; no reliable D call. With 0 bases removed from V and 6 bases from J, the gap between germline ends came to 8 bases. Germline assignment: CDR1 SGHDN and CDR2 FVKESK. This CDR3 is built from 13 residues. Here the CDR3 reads CASSQDLSAEAFF. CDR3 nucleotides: TGTGCCAGCAGCCAAGATCTCTCGGCTGAAGCTTTCTTT.

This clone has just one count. The CDR3 region has the DNA TGTGCCAGCAGCTTGGGGACAGGGAAAACAGATACGCAGTATTTT. It specifies CASSLGTGKTDTQYF. This chain links TRBV7-6 with TRBJ2-3, with TRBD1 identical over 9 bases. Germline lookup yields CDR1 SGHVS and CDR2 FNYEAQ. Trimming cost V 3 bases and J 3 bases; bases outside gene matches: 4. The CDR3 length is 15 residues.

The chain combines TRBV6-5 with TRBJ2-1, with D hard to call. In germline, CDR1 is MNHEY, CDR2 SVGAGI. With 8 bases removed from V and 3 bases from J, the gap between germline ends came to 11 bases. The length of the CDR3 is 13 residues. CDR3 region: CASGSQVYNEQFF. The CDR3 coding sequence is TGTGCCAGCGGAAGTCAGGTCTACAATGAGCAGTTCTTC.

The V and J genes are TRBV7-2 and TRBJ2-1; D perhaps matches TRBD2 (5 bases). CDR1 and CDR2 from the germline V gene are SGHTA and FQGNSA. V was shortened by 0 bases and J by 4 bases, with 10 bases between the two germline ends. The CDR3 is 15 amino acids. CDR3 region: CASSLAPGSYNEQFF. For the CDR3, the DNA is TGTGCCAGCAGCTTAGCGCCGGGGTCATACAATGAGCAGTTCTTC.

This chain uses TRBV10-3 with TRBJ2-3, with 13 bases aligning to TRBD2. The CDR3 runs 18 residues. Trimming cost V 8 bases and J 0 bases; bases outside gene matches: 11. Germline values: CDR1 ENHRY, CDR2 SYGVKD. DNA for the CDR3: TGTGCCATCCGAAAATCGACTAGCGGGGGGTCTAGCACAGATACGCAGTATTTT. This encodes CAIRKSTSGGSSTDTQYF.

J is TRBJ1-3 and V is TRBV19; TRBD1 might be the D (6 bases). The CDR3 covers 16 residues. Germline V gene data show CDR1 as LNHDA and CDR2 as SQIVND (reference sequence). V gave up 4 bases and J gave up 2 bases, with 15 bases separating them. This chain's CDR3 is CASSNQGTGTGNTIYF. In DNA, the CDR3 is TGTGCCAGTAGTAACCAGGGTACAGGGACTGGAAACACCATATATTTT.

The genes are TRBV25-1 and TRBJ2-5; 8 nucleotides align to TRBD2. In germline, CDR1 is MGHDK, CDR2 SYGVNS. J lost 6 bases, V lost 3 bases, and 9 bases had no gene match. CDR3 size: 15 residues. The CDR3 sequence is CASSDSGGGLKTQYF. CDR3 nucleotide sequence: TGTGCCAGCAGTGACTCCGGGGGGGGACTAAAGACCCAGTACTTC.

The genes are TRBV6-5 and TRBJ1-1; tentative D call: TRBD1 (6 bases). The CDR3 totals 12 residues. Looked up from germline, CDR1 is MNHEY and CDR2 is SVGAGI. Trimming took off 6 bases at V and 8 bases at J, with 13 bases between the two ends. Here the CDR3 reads CASSIGTIEAFF. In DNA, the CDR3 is TGTGCCAGCAGCATAGGGACAATCGAAGCTTTCTTT.

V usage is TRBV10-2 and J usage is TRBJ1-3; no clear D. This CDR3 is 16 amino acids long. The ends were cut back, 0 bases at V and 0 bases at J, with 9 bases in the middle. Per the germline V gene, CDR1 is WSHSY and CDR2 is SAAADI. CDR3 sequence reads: CASSESSAHSGNTIYF. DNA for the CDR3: TGCGCCAGCAGTGAGTCGAGCGCCCACTCTGGAAACACCATATATTTT.

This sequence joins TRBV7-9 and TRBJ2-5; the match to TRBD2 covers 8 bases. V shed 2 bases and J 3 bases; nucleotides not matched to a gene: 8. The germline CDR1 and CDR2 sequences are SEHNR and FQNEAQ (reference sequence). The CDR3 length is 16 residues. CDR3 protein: CASSLSERGGKETQYF. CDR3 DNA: TGTGCCAGCAGCTTATCTGAACGGGGGGGCAAAGAGACCCAGTACTTC.

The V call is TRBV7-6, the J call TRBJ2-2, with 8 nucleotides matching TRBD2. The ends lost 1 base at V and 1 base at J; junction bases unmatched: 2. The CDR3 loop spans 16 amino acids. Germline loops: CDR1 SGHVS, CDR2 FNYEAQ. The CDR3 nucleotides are TGTGCCAGCAGCTTAGTTGCGGGGGGGAACACCGGGGAGCTGTTTTTT. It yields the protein CASSLVAGGNTGELFF.

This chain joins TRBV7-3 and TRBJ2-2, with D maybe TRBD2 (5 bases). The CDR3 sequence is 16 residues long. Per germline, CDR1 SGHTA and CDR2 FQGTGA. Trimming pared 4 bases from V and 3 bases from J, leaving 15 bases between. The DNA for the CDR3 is TGTGCCAGCAGCTCCCGGACGGGATTAGACACCGGGGAGCTGTTTTTT. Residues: CASSSRTGLDTGELFF. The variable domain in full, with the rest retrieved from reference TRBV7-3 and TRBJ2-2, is GAGVSQTPSNKVTEKGKYVELRCDPISGHTALYWYRQSLGQGPEFLIYFQGTGAADDSGLPNDRFFAVRPEGSVSTLKIQRTERGDSAVYLCASSSRTGLDTGELFFGEGSRLTVL.

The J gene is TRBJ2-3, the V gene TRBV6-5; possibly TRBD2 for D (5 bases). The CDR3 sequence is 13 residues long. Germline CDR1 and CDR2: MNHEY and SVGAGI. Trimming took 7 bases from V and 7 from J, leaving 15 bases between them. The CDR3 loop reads CASKAGSWHTQYF. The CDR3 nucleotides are TGTGCCAGCAAGGCGGGCTCATGGCATACGCAGTATTTT.

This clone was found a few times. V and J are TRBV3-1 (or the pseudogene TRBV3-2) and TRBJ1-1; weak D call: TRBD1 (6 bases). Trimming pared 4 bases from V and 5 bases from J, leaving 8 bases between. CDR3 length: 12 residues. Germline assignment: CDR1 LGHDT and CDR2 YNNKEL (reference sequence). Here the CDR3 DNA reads TGTGCCAGCAGCCCACAGGGAACTGAAGCTTTCTTT. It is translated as CASSPQGTEAFF.

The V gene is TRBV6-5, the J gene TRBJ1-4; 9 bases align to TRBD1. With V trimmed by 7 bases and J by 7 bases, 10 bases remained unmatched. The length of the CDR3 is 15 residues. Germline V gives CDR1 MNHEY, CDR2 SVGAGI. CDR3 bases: TGTGCCAGCAAGCCCCCCGGGACAGGGAGTGAAAAACTGTTTTTT. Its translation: CASKPPGTGSEKLFF.

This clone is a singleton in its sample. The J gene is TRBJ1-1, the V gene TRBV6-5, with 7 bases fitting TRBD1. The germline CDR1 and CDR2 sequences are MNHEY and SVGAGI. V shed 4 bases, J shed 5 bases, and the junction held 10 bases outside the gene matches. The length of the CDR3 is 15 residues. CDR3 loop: CASSLDDRADTEAFF. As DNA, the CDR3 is TGTGCCAGCAGTTTGGACGACAGGGCAGATACTGAAGCTTTCTTT.

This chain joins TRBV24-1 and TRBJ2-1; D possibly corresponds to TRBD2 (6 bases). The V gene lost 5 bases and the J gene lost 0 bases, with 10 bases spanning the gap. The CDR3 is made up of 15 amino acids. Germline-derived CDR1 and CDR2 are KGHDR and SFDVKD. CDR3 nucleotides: TGTGCCACCAGTGGGGGGGAGAGCTCCTACAATGAGCAGTTCTTC. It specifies CATSGGESSYNEQFF.

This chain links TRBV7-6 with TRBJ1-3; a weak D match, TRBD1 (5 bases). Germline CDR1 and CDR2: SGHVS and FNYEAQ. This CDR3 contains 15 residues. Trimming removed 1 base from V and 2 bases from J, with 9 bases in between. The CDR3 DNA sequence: TGTGCCAGCAGCTTAGTGGGGGGGACTGGAAACACCATATATTTT. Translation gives CASSLVGGTGNTIYF. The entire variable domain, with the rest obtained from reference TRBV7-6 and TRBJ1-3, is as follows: GAGVSQSPRYKVTKRGQDVALRCDPISGHVSLYWYRQALGQGPEFLTYFNYEAQQDKSGLPNDRFSAERPEGSISTLTIQRTEQRDSAMYRCASSLVGGTGNTIYFGEGSWLTVV.

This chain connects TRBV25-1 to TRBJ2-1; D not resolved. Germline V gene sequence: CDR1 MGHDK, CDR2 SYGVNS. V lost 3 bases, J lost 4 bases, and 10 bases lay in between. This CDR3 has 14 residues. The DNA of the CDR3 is TGTGCCAGCAGTGACACACCCCTTTACAATGAGCAGTTCTTC. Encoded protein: CASSDTPLYNEQFF. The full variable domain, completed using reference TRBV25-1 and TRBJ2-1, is EADIYQTPRYLVIGTGKKITLECSQTMGHDKMYWYQQDPGMELHLIHYSYGVNSTEKGDLSSESTVSRIRTEHFPLTLESARPSHTSQYLCASSDTPLYNEQFFGPGTRLTVL.

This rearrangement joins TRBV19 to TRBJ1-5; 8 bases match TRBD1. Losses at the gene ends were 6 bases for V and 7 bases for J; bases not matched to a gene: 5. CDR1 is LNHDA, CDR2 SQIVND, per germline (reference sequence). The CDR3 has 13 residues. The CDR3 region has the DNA TGTGCCAGTAGGGACAGGGTTAGGCAGCCCCAGCATTTT. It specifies CASRDRVRQPQHF.

The CDR3 loop is CASRGGEPNEQFF. The CDR3 DNA follows: TGTGCCAGCAGGGGAGGGGAGCCCAATGAGCAGTTCTTC. The V call is TRBV6-5, the J call TRBJ2-1; 7 bases are shared with TRBD2. The CDR3 runs 13 residues. Germline V gene data show CDR1 as MNHEY and CDR2 as SVGAGI. With 6 bases clipped from V and 6 bases from J, the junction kept 5 bases outside the gene matches.

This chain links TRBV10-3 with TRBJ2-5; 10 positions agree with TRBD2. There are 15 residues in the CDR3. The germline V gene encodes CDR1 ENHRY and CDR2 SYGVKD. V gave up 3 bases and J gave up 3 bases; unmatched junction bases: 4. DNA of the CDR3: TGTGCCATCAGTGAACTAGCGGGAATGGAAGAGACCCAGTACTTC. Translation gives CAISELAGMEETQYF.

The CDR3 sequence is CASSDLGGQGNYGYTF. The CDR3 DNA is TGTGCCAGTAGCGACCTTGGGGGACAGGGGAACTATGGCTACACCTTC. The chain combines TRBV19 with TRBJ1-2; 10 positions match TRBD1. The CDR3 sequence is 16 residues long. J was trimmed by 2 bases and V by 6 bases; bases with no gene match: 9. Germline V gene sequence: CDR1 LNHDA, CDR2 SQIVND (reference sequence). Drawing the rest from reference TRBV19 and TRBJ1-2, the complete variable domain is DGGITQSPKYLFRKEGQNVTLSCEQNLNHDAMYWYRQDPGQGLRLIYYSQIVNDFQKGDIAEGYSVSREKKESFPLTVTSAQKNPTAFYLCASSDLGGQGNYGYTFGSGTRLTVV.

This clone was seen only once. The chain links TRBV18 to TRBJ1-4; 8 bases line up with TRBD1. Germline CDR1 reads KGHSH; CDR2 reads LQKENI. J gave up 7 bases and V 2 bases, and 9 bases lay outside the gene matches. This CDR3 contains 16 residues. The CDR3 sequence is CASSPGQGARGEKLFF. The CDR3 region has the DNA TGTGCCAGCTCACCAGGGCAGGGGGCGCGTGGTGAAAAACTGTTTTTT.